Below, 29 T cell receptor beta chains from the same sample are listed, as sequenced in a study of T cell responses to AZD1222 COVID-19 vaccine. Only in-frame clones appear in the TCRdb table, and some are missing; sequencing was by immunoSEQ multiplex PCR. The sample holds about 130,000 clones, around 84% seen once. The sequencing here drew on peripheral blood, taken on day 0 of AZD1222 vaccination. These receptors were collected from an adult in good health.

The V gene is TRBV27, the J gene TRBJ1-5; 7 bases align to TRBD1. The CDR3 loop spans 14 amino acids. Losses at the gene ends were 5 bases for V and 5 bases for J; bases not matched to a gene: 6. CDR1 is MNHEY and CDR2 is SMNVEV in the germline V gene (reference sequence). CDR3 sequence (DNA): TGTGCCAGCAGTACCATTGACAGGGATCAGCCCCAGCATTTT. Residues: CASSTIDRDQPQHF.

This clone was observed a handful of times. This chain uses TRBV7-2 with TRBJ2-7; D might be TRBD2 (6 bases). V was shortened by 2 bases and J by 6 bases, with 11 bases between the two germline ends. The CDR3 spans 13 residues. Per the germline V gene, CDR1 is SGHTA and CDR2 is FQGNSA. The CDR3 sequence: CASSLTGELEQYF. DNA of the CDR3: TGTGCCAGCAGCTTAACGGGGGAGCTCGAGCAGTACTTC.

This chain links TRBV19 with TRBJ2-1, with a possible D match to TRBD1 (5 bases). V lost 4 bases to trimming and J lost 9 bases, with 10 bases between them. The CDR3 sequence is 12 residues long. Germline loops: CDR1 LNHDA, CDR2 SQIVND (reference sequence). The CDR3 nucleotides read TGTGCCAGTAGTAAGGGGTTCGGTGAGCAGTTCTTC. It translates to CASSKGFGEQFF.

The CDR3 coding sequence is TGTGCCAGCAGCTCCCAGGGGGTTGAAAAACTGTTTTTT. Translating gives CASSSQGVEKLFF. V and J are TRBV5-8 and TRBJ1-4, with 7 nucleotides matching TRBD1. Germline CDR1 SGHTS, CDR2 YDEGEE. CDR3 size: 13 residues. Trimming cost V 3 bases and J 7 bases; bases outside gene matches: 3.

In the case of this clone: Other DNA sequences of this sample code for an identical CDR3. The V gene is TRBV11-2, the J gene TRBJ1-2; D is undetermined. CDR1 and CDR2 (germline): SGHAT, FQNNGV. V lost 3 bases to trimming and J lost 2 bases, with 7 bases between them. This CDR3 spans 13 amino acids. The CDR3 is CASSLAANYGYTF. The CDR3 nucleotides are TGTGCCAGCAGCTTGGCAGCAAACTATGGCTACACCTTC.

The chain has TRBV7-8 and TRBJ1-2; TRBD1 might be the D (5 bases). V lost 2 bases to trimming and J lost 4 bases, with 11 bases between them. CDR3 length: 14 amino acids. Germline V gene sequence: CDR1 SGHVS, CDR2 FQNEAQ. For the CDR3, the DNA is TGTGCCAGCAGCTTAAGGACAAGCTCCTATGGCTACACCTTC. Translated: CASSLRTSSYGYTF.

The rearrangement links TRBV6-2 or TRBV6-3 to TRBJ1-5, with 7 bases that match TRBD1. The germline V gene encodes CDR1 MNHEY and CDR2 SVGEGT. The CDR3 extends over 16 amino acids. V shed 2 bases and J 0 bases; nucleotides not matched to a gene: 4. The CDR3 region has the DNA TGTGCCAGCAGTTACCCCGACAGGGTTAGCAATCAGCCCCAGCATTTT. Its protein is CASSYPDRVSNQPQHF.

CDR3 sequence (DNA): TGTGCCTGGAGGGGACAGGGGGCCACTGAAGCTTTCTTT. Amino acid sequence: CAWRGQGATEAFF. V gene TRBV30 combines with J gene TRBJ1-1; 12 bases are a match to TRBD1. The germline gives CDR1 GTSNPN, CDR2 SVGIG (reference sequence). CDR3 length: 13 amino acids. V was clipped by 3 bases and J by 4 bases; unmatched bases: 0. Complete variable domain (other parts from reference TRBV30 and TRBJ1-1): SQTIHQWPATLVQPVGSPLSLECTVEGTSNPNLYWYRQAAGRGLQLLFYSVGIGQISSEVPQNLSASRPQDRQFILSSKKLLLSDSGFYLCAWRGQGATEAFFGQGTRLTVV.

V usage is TRBV28 and J usage is TRBJ1-1; D might be TRBD1 (5 bases). Trimming pared 7 bases from V and 2 bases from J, leaving 17 bases between. Per the germline V gene, CDR1 is MDHEN and CDR2 is SYDVKM. This CDR3 region has 15 residues. CDR3 sequence: CASKPSDTSNTEAFF. The CDR3 coding sequence is TGTGCCAGCAAACCTTCGGACACATCCAACACTGAAGCTTTCTTT.

This chain links TRBV9 with TRBJ2-2; 9 bases are a match to TRBD2. There are 15 residues in the CDR3. Trimming removed 0 bases from V and 5 bases from J; junction bases left unmatched: 2. Germline loops: CDR1 SGDLS, CDR2 YYNGEE. CDR3 protein: CASSVATSGTGELFF. DNA for the CDR3: TGTGCCAGCAGCGTAGCAACTAGCGGGACCGGGGAGCTGTTTTTT. Filled out from reference TRBV9 and TRBJ2-2, the complete variable domain reads DSGVTQTPKHLITATGQRVTLRCSPRSGDLSVYWYQQSLDQGLQFLIQYYNGEERAKGNILERFSAQQFPDLHSELNLSSLELGDSALYFCASSVATSGTGELFFGEGSRLTVL.

The rearrangement uses TRBV7-2 and TRBJ2-5; 7 nucleotides match TRBD2. V trimming: 5 bases; J trimming: 2 bases; junction bases outside the gene matches: 5. The CDR3 extends over 14 amino acids. CDR1 is SGHTA and CDR2 is FQGNSA in the germline V gene. The CDR3 coding sequence is TGTGCCAGCAGCCCCACTAGCGTACAAGAGACCCAGTACTTC. Translation: CASSPTSVQETQYF.

This clone was observed a few times. This chain joins TRBV19 and TRBJ1-5; 8 bases fit TRBD1. V lost 8 bases to trimming and J lost 4 bases; unmatched junction nucleotides: 4. The CDR3 is 13 amino acids. Per germline, CDR1 LNHDA and CDR2 SQIVND (reference sequence). CDR3 DNA sequence: TGTGCCAGTGAGGACAGGGCTAATCAGCCCCAGCATTTT. Translation gives CASEDRANQPQHF. Supplemented by reference TRBV19 and TRBJ1-5, the full variable domain reads DGGITQSPKYLFRKEGQNVTLSCEQNLNHDAMYWYRQDPGQGLRLIYYSQIVNDFQKGDIAEGYSVSREKKESFPLTVTSAQKNPTAFYLCASEDRANQPQHFGDGTRLSIL.

This chain uses TRBV10-1 with TRBJ2-4, with D tentatively TRBD2 (5 bases). The CDR3 extends over 15 amino acids. The germline gives CDR1 WNHNN, CDR2 SYGVQD (reference sequence). Trimming cost V 8 bases and J 6 bases, with 20 bases left between them. The CDR3, as DNA: TGCGCCAGCGCACCGGACGCGAGGGCGGGAAACATTCAGTACTTC. It codes for CASAPDARAGNIQYF.

The chain couples TRBV6-1 to TRBJ2-3, with D possibly called TRBD1 or TRBD2 (5 bases each). Trimming pared 2 bases from V and 0 bases from J, leaving 9 bases between. CDR1 is MNHNS, CDR2 SASEGT, per germline. This CDR3 has 15 residues. CDR3 region: CASSESRDSTDTQYF. The CDR3 nucleotides are TGTGCCAGCAGTGAATCCCGGGACAGCACAGATACGCAGTATTTT.

The chain couples TRBV7-8 to TRBJ1-1; 7 nucleotides line up with TRBD1. Germline lookup yields CDR1 SGHVS and CDR2 FQNEAQ. The CDR3 runs to 16 residues. The J segment lost 3 bases and the V segment lost 2 bases, leaving 9 bases of the junction unmatched. The CDR3 loop reads CASSLTPGQTDTEAFF. The CDR3 DNA follows: TGTGCCAGCAGCTTAACCCCGGGACAGACAGACACTGAAGCTTTCTTT.

V usage is TRBV28 and J usage is TRBJ2-1; 7 nucleotides agree with TRBD1. V gave up 4 bases and J gave up 10 bases; unmatched junction bases: 4. Germline CDR1 MDHEN, CDR2 SYDVKM. This CDR3 region has 12 residues. DNA for the CDR3: TGTGCCAGCAGTTCGGGGACAGCGGAGCAGTTCTTC. This gives the protein CASSSGTAEQFF.

This clone was recorded only once. V gene TRBV10-3 combines with J gene TRBJ1-5; D may be TRBD1 (6 bases). Germline CDR1 ENHRY, CDR2 SYGVKD. The CDR3 runs to 14 residues. Deletions cut 10 bases from V and 4 bases from J, with 17 bases between. The CDR3 loop is CATRETGANQPQHF. The CDR3 region has the DNA TGTGCCACCAGGGAGACGGGGGCAAATCAGCCCCAGCATTTT.

This sequence joins TRBV19 and TRBJ1-1; D perhaps matches TRBD1 (6 bases). Trimming removed 6 bases at V and 2 bases at J, with 19 bases between. The CDR3 length is 16 residues. Germline assignment: CDR1 LNHDA and CDR2 SQIVND (reference sequence). The CDR3 here is CASRLQRGTLNTEAFF. CDR3 nucleotide sequence: TGTGCCAGTAGACTCCAAAGGGGGACACTTAACACTGAAGCTTTCTTT.

V is TRBV30 and J is TRBJ1-1; D remains unclear. The germline V gene encodes CDR1 GTSNPN and CDR2 SVGIG (reference sequence). The V gene lost 1 base and the J gene lost 4 bases, with 7 bases spanning the gap. The length of the CDR3 is 12 residues. The CDR3 sequence is CAWSGEPTEAFF. CDR3 sequence (DNA): TGTGCCTGGAGTGGCGAGCCCACTGAAGCTTTCTTT. Full variable domain (rest looked up from reference TRBV30 and TRBJ1-1): SQTIHQWPATLVQPVGSPLSLECTVEGTSNPNLYWYRQAAGRGLQLLFYSVGIGQISSEVPQNLSASRPQDRQFILSSKKLLLSDSGFYLCAWSGEPTEAFFGQGTRLTVV.

This chain joins TRBV10-3 and TRBJ2-7; TRBD1 matches at 7 bases. Per the germline V gene, CDR1 is ENHRY and CDR2 is SYGVKD. V was pared by 9 bases and J by 4 bases, with 6 bases of the junction left unmatched. The CDR3 consists of 12 residues. CDR3 nucleotides: TGTGCCATGTCCCGGGACAGTTACGAGCAGTACTTC. Translation: CAMSRDSYEQYF.

V is TRBV9 and J is TRBJ2-3, with D tentatively TRBD2 (5 bases). The germline V gene encodes CDR1 SGDLS and CDR2 YYNGEE. This CDR3 is 15 amino acids long. V shed 0 bases and J shed 4 bases, with 12 bases lying between them. In DNA form, the CDR3 reads TGTGCCAGCAGCGTAGCGGTGGGAGAGGCAGATACGCAGTATTTT. It specifies CASSVAVGEADTQYF.

The chain links TRBV7-2 to TRBJ1-1; a weak D match, TRBD1 (6 bases). The CDR3 is 12 amino acids. V lost 6 bases, J lost 2 bases, and 7 bases lay in between. The germline gives CDR1 SGHTA, CDR2 FQGNSA. The CDR3 DNA reads TGTGCCAGCAGGGACAGTAACACTGAAGCTTTCTTT. Amino acid sequence: CASRDSNTEAFF.

The rearrangement uses TRBV7-9 and TRBJ1-5, with D unclear. In germline, CDR1 is SEHNR, CDR2 FQNEAQ (reference sequence). Trimming shortened V by 2 bases and J by 4 bases, and 6 bases separated the two germline ends. The CDR3 runs 13 residues. CDR3 protein: CASSLSLNQPQHF. DNA for the CDR3: TGTGCCAGCAGCTTATCTTTAAATCAGCCCCAGCATTTT.

The rearrangement joins TRBV24-1 to TRBJ1-2, with 8 bases aligning to TRBD1. V lost 1 base, J lost 10 bases, and 10 bases stayed unmatched. The CDR3 covers 15 residues. Germline V gives CDR1 KGHDR, CDR2 SFDVKD. DNA for the CDR3: TGTGCCACCAGTGATTTCGGACAGGGAGGGGAAGACTACACCTTC. This sequence encodes CATSDFGQGGEDYTF.

This clone came up once. The chain recombines TRBV7-2 with TRBJ1-5; weak D call: TRBD1 (6 bases). The CDR3 has 13 residues. V lost 5 bases and J lost 7, with 12 bases in between. The germline CDR1 and CDR2 sequences are SGHTA and FQGNSA. CDR3 bases: TGTGCCAGCAGCCCCAGGGGAGGCCAGCCCCAGCATTTT. It is translated as CASSPRGGQPQHF. The variable domain in full, with the rest retrieved from reference TRBV7-2 and TRBJ1-5, is GAGVSQSPSNKVTEKGKDVELRCDPISGHTALYWYRQSLGQGLEFLIYFQGNSAPDKSGLPSDRFSAERTGGSVSTLTIQRTQQEDSAVYLCASSPRGGQPQHFGDGTRLSIL.

The rearrangement uses TRBV5-8 and TRBJ1-5; no clear D gene. The CDR3 is 14 amino acids. In germline, CDR1 is SGHTS, CDR2 YDEGEE. The ends were cut back, 0 bases at V and 8 bases at J, with 12 bases in the middle. The CDR3 sequence is CASSLVPYVEPQHF. In DNA, the CDR3 is TGTGCCAGCAGCTTGGTTCCCTACGTTGAGCCCCAGCATTTT.

The chain has TRBV13 and TRBJ2-7; possible D gene TRBD2, 5 bases. CDR1 and CDR2 from the germline V gene are PRHDT and FYEKMQ (reference sequence). The CDR3 length is 11 residues. V was clipped by 5 bases and J by 5 bases, with 7 bases between them. CDR3 sequence reads: CASSRGDEQYF. The CDR3 region has the DNA TGTGCCAGCAGCCGGGGTGACGAGCAGTACTTC. The variable domain in full, completed from reference TRBV13 and TRBJ2-7, reads AAGVIQSPRHLIKEKRETATLKCYPIPRHDTVYWYQQGPGQDPQFLISFYEKMQSDKGSIPDRFSAQQFSDYHSELNMSSLELGDSALYFCASSRGDEQYFGPGTRLTVT.

J is TRBJ1-1 and V is TRBV24-1; the match to TRBD1 covers 7 bases. J lost 5 bases, V lost 6 bases, and 8 bases had no gene match. The germline gives CDR1 KGHDR, CDR2 SFDVKD. This CDR3 has 14 residues. The CDR3 DNA is TGTGCCACCAGTCTAACAGGGGCGGGGACTGAAGCTTTCTTT. Translating it yields CATSLTGAGTEAFF.

This chain uses TRBV19 with TRBJ1-5; D is ambiguous. The germline V and J ends were trimmed by 1 base and 0 bases, with 4 bases remaining between them. Per germline, CDR1 LNHDA and CDR2 SQIVND (reference sequence). The CDR3 spans 14 residues. The CDR3 DNA reads TGTGCCAGTAGTATAGGTGTTAGCAATCAGCCCCAGCATTTT. It is translated as CASSIGVSNQPQHF.